This TCR beta chain was profiled in a study of beta chain features in type 1 diabetes. Whole-study findings and limits: Researchers cautioned that cDNA sequencing could over-represent cells with high TCR expression. The study found moderately but significantly shorter TCRB CDR3s in all four CD4+ subsets of Type 1 diabetes patients.

Turning to this clone: As yet, its antigen is unknown.

As every portion of the isolated RNA was reverse transcribed, the sequencing read expressed TCRB transcripts. This table comes from immunoSEQ multiplex PCR, and its TCRdb copy is limited to in-frame clones, with some not included. The sample yields some 45,000 clones, 66% seen once. Per the germline V gene, CDR1 is SEHNR and CDR2 is FQNEAQ (reference sequence). This CDR3 comprises 13 residues. Trimming removed 3 bases at V and 1 base at J, with 6 bases between. Sequencing was carried out using Tregs from blood. The rearrangement links TRBV7-9 to TRBJ1-1; D gene unclear. This clonotype originated in a woman in her late teens or twenties with type 1 diabetes. The CDR3 reads CASSFVKNTEAFF. CDR3 bases: TGTGCCAGCAGCTTTGTTAAGAACACTGAAGCTTTCTTT.